This T cell receptor (beta chain) was captured by sequencing in a study of shared clonotypes between healthy human individuals. The CDR3 contains 15 residues. The V gene lost 3 bases and the J gene lost 4 bases, with 12 bases spanning the gap. Germline CDR1 is SGHAT and CDR2 is FQNNGV. About this clone itself: Antigen: not known.

Clones were sequenced by immunoSEQ multiplex PCR, and TCRdb holds only the in-frame ones, with some missing. This sample carries roughly 2.2 million clones, under 95% of them seen once, and the ten largest clones take 0.3% to 0.45%. Points from the study as a whole: It was the non-shared clonotypes that had lower generation probabilities than clonotypes shared by all four donors.

The receptor was isolated from a man younger than 35 in good health. Some clones in this sample may be carry-over from other donors' samples. The sample consisted of naive CD4+ T cells from PBMCs. Subset given: CD45RA+ positively selected. The chain combines TRBV11-2 with TRBJ2-2; D is unresolved. This CDR3 is CASSLSVGSTGELFF. CDR3 coding DNA: TGTGCCAGCAGCTTGTCCGTGGGCAGCACCGGGGAGCTGTTTTTT.